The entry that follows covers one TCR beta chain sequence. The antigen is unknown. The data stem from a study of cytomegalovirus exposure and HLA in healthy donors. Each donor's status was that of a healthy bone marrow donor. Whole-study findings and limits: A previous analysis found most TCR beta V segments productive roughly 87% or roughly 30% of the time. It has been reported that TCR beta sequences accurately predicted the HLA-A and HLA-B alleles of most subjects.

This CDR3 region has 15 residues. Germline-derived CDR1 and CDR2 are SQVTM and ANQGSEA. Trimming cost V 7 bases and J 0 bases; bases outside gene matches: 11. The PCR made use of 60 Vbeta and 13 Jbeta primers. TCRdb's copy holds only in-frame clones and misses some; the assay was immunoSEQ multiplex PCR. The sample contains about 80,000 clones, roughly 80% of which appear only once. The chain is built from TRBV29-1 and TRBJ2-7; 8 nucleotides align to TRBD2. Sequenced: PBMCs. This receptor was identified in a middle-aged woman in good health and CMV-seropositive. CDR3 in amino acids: CSAVGGDHSSYEQYF. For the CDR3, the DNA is TGCAGCGCAGTCGGGGGGGACCATAGCTCCTACGAGCAGTACTTC.